Shown below are 24 T cell receptor beta chains from a single sample sequenced in a study of blood T cell repertoires in COVID-19. Assay used: immunoSEQ multiplex PCR; TCRdb lists only in-frame clones, some missing. The sample lists more than 55,000 clones, over 60% occurring once. The sample consisted of peripheral blood. The receptors originated from a woman in her fifties or sixties with active or convalescent COVID-19.

The chain joins TRBV4-3 to TRBJ2-5; 10 nucleotides match TRBD2. From germline, CDR1 is LGHNA and CDR2 YSLEER. The CDR3 is made up of 16 amino acids. The ends lost 1 base at V and 3 bases at J; junction bases unmatched: 5. The CDR3 bases are TGCGCCAGCAGCCAAGCCTCCGGACTAGCGGAAGAGACCCAGTACTTC. It encodes CASSQASGLAEETQYF.

V usage is TRBV28 and J usage is TRBJ1-5, with D possibly TRBD1 on 5 matching bases. The ends were cut back, 11 bases at V and 3 bases at J, with 26 bases in the middle. Germline V CDR1 and CDR2: MDHEN, SYDVKM. The CDR3 consists of 17 residues. CDR3 DNA sequence: TGTGCCTCCCGACCGTTGGGGGGGAAGGGAATCAATCAGCCCCAGCATTTT. Translated, it gives CASRPLGGKGINQPQHF.

The V and J genes are TRBV2 and TRBJ1-1; D call uncertain. The CDR3 consists of 13 residues. Trimming removed 1 base at V and 7 bases at J, with 10 bases between. Germline V gene sequence: CDR1 SNHLY, CDR2 FYNNEI. In DNA, the CDR3 is TGTGCCAGCAGTGAAGAGGGAGGATTTGAAGCTTTCTTT. Protein product: CASSEEGGFEAFF. Complete variable domain (other parts from reference TRBV2 and TRBJ1-1): EPEVTQTPSHQVTQMGQEVILRCVPISNHLYFYWYRQILGQKVEFLVSFYNNEISEKSEIFDDQFSVERPDGSNFTLKIRSTKLEDSAMYFCASSEEGGFEAFFGQGTRLTVV.

The chain links TRBV24-1 to TRBJ2-3; 9 bases match TRBD2. The germline V gene has CDR1 KGHDR and CDR2 SFDVKD. Trimming removed 12 bases from V and 6 bases from J; junction bases left unmatched: 9. The CDR3 loop spans 13 amino acids. This CDR3 is CAAGVAGVDTQYF. CDR3 DNA sequence: TGTGCCGCCGGGGTAGCGGGAGTGGATACGCAGTATTTT.

CDR3 protein: CASSSRDRGSGELFF. The CDR3 DNA reads TGTGCCAGCAGCTCACGGGACAGGGGATCCGGGGAGCTGTTTTTT. This chain uses TRBV7-2 with TRBJ2-2; 10 positions agree with TRBD1. V dropped 4 bases and J dropped 6; count of bases not matched to a gene: 5. The CDR3 consists of 15 residues. CDR1 SGHTA and CDR2 FQGNSA come from the germline V gene.

This clone occurred once. The rearrangement links TRBV18 to TRBJ2-7; perhaps TRBD2 as D (5 bases). Germline V gene sequence: CDR1 KGHSH, CDR2 LQKENI. The germline V and J ends were trimmed by 6 bases and 0 bases, with 18 bases remaining between them. CDR3 size: 16 residues. CDR3 DNA sequence: TGTGCCAGCTCTCCCAATAGGGTAGGGAGCTCCTACGAGCAGTACTTC. Translated, it gives CASSPNRVGSSYEQYF. The full variable domain, in which reference TRBV18 and TRBJ2-7 provide the parts outside the CDR3, is NAGVMQNPRHLVRRRGQEARLRCSPMKGHSHVYWYRQLPEEGLKFMVYLQKENIIDESGMPKERFSAEFPKEGPSILRIQQVVRGDSAAYFCASSPNRVGSSYEQYFGPGTRLTVT.

The chain recombines TRBV10-1 with TRBJ2-5; 13 positions match TRBD2. The CDR3 spans 19 residues. Germline V CDR1 and CDR2: WNHNN, SYGVQD (reference sequence). Trimming removed 7 bases from V and 4 bases from J; junction bases left unmatched: 18. This CDR3 is CASTGRSRLAGGRGETQYF. In DNA form, the CDR3 reads TGCGCCAGCACGGGGCGGTCGCGACTAGCGGGAGGTAGGGGAGAGACCCAGTACTTC.

This clone was seen a single time. The rearrangement links TRBV6-2 or TRBV6-3 to TRBJ1-5; 9 bases map to TRBD1. Germline lookup yields CDR1 MNHEY and CDR2 SVGEGT. The V segment lost 6 bases and the J segment 0 bases; nucleotides outside the gene matches: 15. This CDR3 spans 19 amino acids. The CDR3 bases are TGTGCCAGCAGCCCTCTACCGGGACAGGGACCACCTAGCAATCAGCCCCAGCATTTT. Translation: CASSPLPGQGPPSNQPQHF.

A remark on this clone: Other DNA sequences in this specimen translate into the identical CDR3. The V call is TRBV4-2, the J call TRBJ2-3; the match to TRBD2 covers 8 bases. The V gene's germline CDR1 is LGHNA and CDR2 YNFKEQ. V lost 1 base and J lost 2; bases outside the gene matches: 5. The CDR3 runs to 16 residues. In DNA, the CDR3 is TGTGCCAGCAGCCAAGGAAGCGGGAGAGCCACAGATACGCAGTATTTT. It specifies CASSQGSGRATDTQYF.

CDR3 protein: CASSQDHGQGGDIQYF. In DNA form, the CDR3 reads TGCGCCAGCAGCCAAGATCACGGACAGGGGGGGGACATTCAGTACTTC. J is TRBJ2-4 and V is TRBV4-1; TRBD1 aligns across 10 bases. The CDR3 is 16 residues long. CDR1 is MGHRA and CDR2 is YSYEKL in the germline V gene. V trimming: 0 bases; J trimming: 8 bases; junction bases outside the gene matches: 7.

The gene calls are TRBV5-1 and TRBJ1-2, with D maybe TRBD1 (5 bases). The V and J ends lost 3 bases and 4 bases respectively, with 16 bases between them. Per germline, CDR1 SGHRS and CDR2 YFSETQ. CDR3 length equals 15 residues. CDR3: CASSSQVPQGYGYTF. In nucleotides, the CDR3 is TGCGCCAGCAGCTCTCAGGTCCCCCAGGGCTATGGCTACACCTTC.

This chain joins TRBV12-3 or TRBV12-4 and TRBJ1-5; possibly TRBD1 for D (5 bases). The CDR3 covers 12 residues. The V and J ends lost 8 bases and 5 bases respectively, with 10 bases between them. CDR3 amino acids: CASSTVDQPQHF. As DNA, the CDR3 is TGTGCCAGCTCGACAGTCGATCAGCCCCAGCATTTT.

This chain uses TRBV28 with TRBJ2-7; 9 positions agree with TRBD1. Trimming took 2 bases from V and 3 from J; bases not matched to a gene: 8. This CDR3 has 16 residues. Looked up from germline, CDR1 is MDHEN and CDR2 is SYDVKM. As DNA, the CDR3 is TGTGCCAGCAGTTTAGGAGGGACAGGGAAAGTCTACGAGCAGTACTTC. It codes for CASSLGGTGKVYEQYF. Full variable domain (outside the CDR3, taken from reference TRBV28 and TRBJ2-7): DVKVTQSSRYLVKRTGEKVFLECVQDMDHENMFWYRQDPGLGLRLIYFSYDVKMKEKGDIPEGYSVSREKKERFSLILESASTNQTSMYLCASSLGGTGKVYEQYFGPGTRLTVT.

The chain has TRBV7-2 and TRBJ2-3, with a weak D call TRBD1 (5 bases). This CDR3 comprises 19 residues. Trimming took 3 bases from V and 0 from J, leaving 22 bases between them. The germline V gene has CDR1 SGHTA and CDR2 FQGNSA. CDR3 nucleotides: TGTGCCAGCAGCTTGGTGGGGCCTCGATCTCTGGTTAGCACAGATACGCAGTATTTT. Residues: CASSLVGPRSLVSTDTQYF. Looking up the rest from reference TRBV7-2 and TRBJ2-3 gives the full variable domain: GAGVSQSPSNKVTEKGKDVELRCDPISGHTALYWYRQSLGQGLEFLIYFQGNSAPDKSGLPSDRFSAERTGGSVSTLTIQRTQQEDSAVYLCASSLVGPRSLVSTDTQYFGPGTRLTVL.

The chain employs TRBV5-4 and TRBJ2-3; maybe TRBD1 (6 bases). The CDR3 sequence is 13 residues long. Trimming removed 3 bases from V and 8 bases from J, with 13 bases in between. CDR1 is SGHNT and CDR2 is YYREEE in the germline V gene (reference sequence). The CDR3 spells CASSSTGSATQYF. The CDR3 DNA sequence: TGTGCCAGCAGCTCTACAGGGTCAGCTACGCAGTATTTT. The full variable domain, rest sourced from reference TRBV5-4 and TRBJ2-3, is ETGVTQSPTHLIKTRGQQVTLRCSSQSGHNTVSWYQQALGQGPQFIFQYYREEENGRGNFPPRFSGLQFPNYSSELNVNALELDDSALYLCASSSTGSATQYFGPGTRLTVL.

The chain couples TRBV19 to TRBJ1-2; TRBD1 agrees at 7 bases. Germline assignment: CDR1 LNHDA and CDR2 SQIVND (reference sequence). The V segment lost 7 bases and the J segment 2 bases; nucleotides outside the gene matches: 7. CDR3 length: 14 residues. CDR3 sequence (DNA): TGTGCCAGTACGGGGACAGACCGAAACTATGGCTACACCTTC. Its protein is CASTGTDRNYGYTF.

This clone has only a few counts. The chain combines TRBV10-3 with TRBJ1-6; 11 bases line up with TRBD1. This CDR3 comprises 15 residues. V dropped 7 bases and J dropped 3; count of bases not matched to a gene: 2. The germline V gene has CDR1 ENHRY and CDR2 SYGVKD. CDR3 sequence (DNA): TGTGCCATCAAGGGACAGGGGGACTATAATTCACCCCTCCACTTT. This encodes CAIKGQGDYNSPLHF.

This rearrangement joins TRBV5-1 to TRBJ1-1; D gene uncertain. Trimming cost V 3 bases and J 1 base, with 7 bases left between them. Germline CDR1 is SGHRS and CDR2 is YFSETQ. CDR3 size: 13 residues. The chain's CDR3 is CASSWAGNTEAFF. CDR3 bases: TGCGCCAGCAGCTGGGCGGGGAACACTGAAGCTTTCTTT.

V gene TRBV13 combines with J gene TRBJ1-5; D is unresolved. V shed 0 bases and J shed 0 bases, with 3 bases lying between them. Germline V gives CDR1 PRHDT, CDR2 FYEKMQ (reference sequence). CDR3 size: 14 residues. The CDR3 loop reads CASSLGYSNQPQHF. DNA of the CDR3: TGTGCCAGCAGCTTAGGCTATAGCAATCAGCCCCAGCATTTT.

The chain has TRBV24-1 and TRBJ2-3, with D perhaps TRBD2 (6 bases). Per germline, CDR1 KGHDR and CDR2 SFDVKD. CDR3 length: 17 residues. V lost 2 bases and J 2 bases, leaving 16 bases between the germline ends. The CDR3 nucleotides are TGTGCCACCAGTGATTCGATTGGGCGGGACTTCACAGATACGCAGTATTTT. This translates into CATSDSIGRDFTDTQYF.

This clone was seen a handful of times. The chain recombines TRBV2 with TRBJ2-2; 8 bases line up with TRBD1. Losses at the gene ends were 3 bases for V and 5 bases for J; bases not matched to a gene: 5. CDR1 is SNHLY, CDR2 FYNNEI, per germline. The CDR3 extends over 15 amino acids. The CDR3 sequence is CASSDDRGGTGELFF. The CDR3, as DNA: TGTGCCAGCAGTGATGACAGGGGCGGGACCGGGGAGCTGTTTTTT.

This rearrangement joins TRBV4-3 to TRBJ2-7, with 7 bases matching TRBD2. This CDR3 comprises 13 residues. V was clipped by 3 bases and J by 7 bases; unmatched bases: 6. Germline V lookup: CDR1 LGHNA, CDR2 YSLEER. This CDR3 reads CASSQGRAREQYF. DNA for the CDR3: TGCGCCAGCAGCCAGGGGAGGGCGAGGGAGCAGTACTTC.

This clone was counted a single time. This rearrangement joins TRBV27 to TRBJ1-4, with D hard to call. Germline CDR1 is MNHEY and CDR2 is SMNVEV (reference sequence). Trimming stripped 2 bases from V and 10 bases from J, with 20 bases between. This CDR3 contains 16 residues. The CDR3 nucleotides are TGTGCCAGCAGTTTAGCCTCGACGGCGGGGTTTCGAAAACTGTTTTTT. Its translation: CASSLASTAGFRKLFF.

The V and J genes are TRBV5-4 and TRBJ2-6; 10 nucleotides align to TRBD1. The CDR3 sequence is 15 residues long. The J segment lost 7 bases and the V segment lost 3 bases, leaving 4 bases of the junction unmatched. CDR1 and CDR2 (germline): SGHNT, YYREEE (reference sequence). DNA for the CDR3: TGTGCCAGCAGCTCAGACAGGGGGCTCGCCAACGTCCTGACTTTC. Residues: CASSSDRGLANVLTF.